This T cell receptor (beta chain) was recovered during a study of Ad26.COV2.S vaccination and SARS-CoV-2 variants. Looked up from germline, CDR1 is LNHDA and CDR2 is SQIVND (reference sequence). The CDR3 consists of 13 residues. V lost 0 bases and J lost 7, with 7 bases in between. Profiling relied on immunoSEQ multiplex PCR, and the TCRdb table lists in-frame clones only, not all of them. The data show about 480,000 clones, around nine tenths seen once. This sample's treatment: around 19 received Ad26.COV2.S at low or high dose, single or two shots; about five received placebo; per-sample allocation not given. Vaccine and placebo recipients were sampled on day 63 after the first injection.

The material was peripheral blood, obtained in a trial of Ad26.COV2.S vaccine versus placebo. This TCR derives from a person between 18 and 65 years old who received the Ad26.COV2.S COVID-19 vaccine or a placebo. This sequence joins TRBV19 and TRBJ1-5; D call uncertain. Here the CDR3 reads CASSIDRKQPQHF. The DNA for the CDR3 is TGTGCCAGTAGTATAGATCGTAAGCAGCCCCAGCATTTT.